These T cell receptor beta chains were read from a single sample in a study of radiotherapy plus CTLA-4 blockade in lung cancer. Using immunoSEQ multiplex PCR, the repertoire was profiled, and TCRdb retains in-frame clones only, with some absent. Counted here are 75,000 to 100,000 clones, 88% occurring once; the ten biggest clones make up more than 4.5%. The sample here was peripheral blood, taken from a patient treated with radiotherapy plus ipilimumab. Receptors were obtained from a human donor with non-small cell lung cancer that progressed on radiotherapy plus ipilimumab. CDR3s include the opening cysteine and the closing phenylalanine or tryptophan. The order of the fields is CDR3 DNA, CDR3 protein, clone size, V gene, J gene, D gene. The D gene is left open where the match is weak. The listing skips clone size in some rows; elsewhere it reads once, few, many or a size class.

CDR3nt: TGTGCCAGTACCCAGATAGCGGGTCACACAGATACGCAGTATTTT
CDR3aa: CASTQIAGHTDTQYF
abundance: few
v_gene: TRBV19
j_gene: TRBJ2-3
d_gene: TRBD2

CDR3nt: TGCAGCGTTGGACAGGGGGATCCTCAATACAATGAGCAGTTCTTC
CDR3aa: CSVGQGDPQYNEQFF
abundance: .
v_gene: TRBV29-1
j_gene: TRBJ2-1
d_gene: TRBD1

CDR3nt: TGCAGCGTTCGTGGCCAGGGGGGTAATGGCTACACCTTC
CDR3aa: CSVRGQGGNGYTF
abundance: .
v_gene: TRBV29-1
j_gene: TRBJ1-2
d_gene: TRBD1

CDR3nt: TGTGCCACCTCGTATAGGACAGGCCCTGCCCGGGAGACCCAGTACTTC
CDR3aa: CATSYRTGPARETQYF
abundance: .
v_gene: TRBV15
j_gene: TRBJ2-5
d_gene: TRBD1

CDR3nt: TGTGCCAGCAGCTTTGGGCGGGGGAATGAGCAGTTCTTC
CDR3aa: CASSFGRGNEQFF
abundance: .
v_gene: TRBV7-3
j_gene: TRBJ2-1
d_gene: TRBD2

CDR3nt: TGCGCCAGCAGCTTTAATAGCGGGAGTTTCGGTGAGCAGTTCTTC
CDR3aa: CASSFNSGSFGEQFF
abundance: .
v_gene: TRBV5-1
j_gene: TRBJ2-1
d_gene: TRBD2

CDR3nt: TGTGCCAGCACCATCCTTTCTTCTGGAAACACCATATATTTT
CDR3aa: CASTILSSGNTIYF
abundance: .
v_gene: TRBV6-6
j_gene: TRBJ1-3
d_gene: .

CDR3nt: TGTGCCAGCAGTGAATCTCTTATGCACAGAGCAACTAATGAAAAACTGTTTTTT
CDR3aa: CASSESLMHRATNEKLFF
abundance: .
v_gene: TRBV2
j_gene: TRBJ1-4
d_gene: .

CDR3nt: TGCGCCAGCAGCTTCCGACAGGGAGCGGACACCATATATTTT
CDR3aa: CASSFRQGADTIYF
abundance: .
v_gene: TRBV5-1
j_gene: TRBJ1-3
d_gene: TRBD1

CDR3nt: TGCGCCAGCAGCTTGGGGCCCGGGTCACAAGAGACCCAGTACTTC
CDR3aa: CASSLGPGSQETQYF
abundance: .
v_gene: TRBV5-1
j_gene: TRBJ2-5
d_gene: .

CDR3nt: TGCGCCAGCAGCTTTAGAGGGCCCATATCGGGCAATGAGCAGTTCTTC
CDR3aa: CASSFRGPISGNEQFF
abundance: .
v_gene: TRBV5-1
j_gene: TRBJ2-1
d_gene: .

CDR3nt: TGTGCCAGCAGGGAAGGGGGGAGCACCGGGGAGCTGTTTTTT
CDR3aa: CASREGGSTGELFF
abundance: .
v_gene: TRBV28
j_gene: TRBJ2-2
d_gene: .

CDR3nt: TGTGCCAGCAGTCCTTTACTCAGGGTTGCGGAGACCCAGTACTTC
CDR3aa: CASSPLLRVAETQYF
abundance: .
v_gene: TRBV7-9
j_gene: TRBJ2-5
d_gene: .

CDR3nt: TGTGCCAGCAGCCGAGGTGGCGGGAGGGCCAATGAGCAGTTCTTC
CDR3aa: CASSRGGGRANEQFF
abundance: once
v_gene: TRBV11-3
j_gene: TRBJ2-1
d_gene: TRBD2

CDR3nt: TGTGCCAGCAGTCCTATTGTTGTATTGCAAGGTGCAGATACGCAGTATTTT
CDR3aa: CASSPIVVLQGADTQYF
abundance: few
v_gene: TRBV11-2
j_gene: TRBJ2-3
d_gene: .

CDR3nt: TGTGCCAGCAGCTATGACAGGGGGCGGTACGAGCAGTACTTC
CDR3aa: CASSYDRGRYEQYF
abundance: once
v_gene: TRBV7-9
j_gene: TRBJ2-7
d_gene: TRBD1

CDR3nt: TGTGCCAGCAGTTACAAGAGGAGCTCCTACAATGAGCAGTTCTTC
CDR3aa: CASSYKRSSYNEQFF
abundance: .
v_gene: TRBV6-5
j_gene: TRBJ2-1
d_gene: .

CDR3nt: TGCGCCAGCAGCCCTATAGCGGCAGTGGGGGATACGCAGTATTTT
CDR3aa: CASSPIAAVGDTQYF
abundance: .
v_gene: TRBV5-1
j_gene: TRBJ2-3
d_gene: .

CDR3nt: TGTGCCAGCAGCTCACGGGGGGTCCCATCCTACGAGCAGTACTTC
CDR3aa: CASSSRGVPSYEQYF
abundance: .
v_gene: TRBV5-6
j_gene: TRBJ2-7
d_gene: TRBD2

CDR3nt: TGTGCCAGCAGTTTCTCGCAGTCCCAAGAGACCCAGTACTTC
CDR3aa: CASSFSQSQETQYF
abundance: .
v_gene: TRBV27
j_gene: TRBJ2-5
d_gene: .

CDR3nt: TGTGCCATCAGTGAGTCAAGGACAGGGAAAGGCTACACCTTC
CDR3aa: CAISESRTGKGYTF
abundance: .
v_gene: TRBV10-3
j_gene: TRBJ1-2
d_gene: TRBD1

CDR3nt: TGCGCCAGCAGCCAACCGGCGGAAAACACTGAAGCTTTCTTT
CDR3aa: CASSQPAENTEAFF
abundance: .
v_gene: TRBV4-1
j_gene: TRBJ1-1
d_gene: .

CDR3nt: TGTGCCAGCAGTTTTACGAGCTCTGGGGCCAACGTCCTGACTTTC
CDR3aa: CASSFTSSGANVLTF
abundance: .
v_gene: TRBV2
j_gene: TRBJ2-6
d_gene: .

CDR3nt: TGCGCCAGCAGCCCCCGACGAGCGACCTCCTATGGCTACACCTTC
CDR3aa: CASSPRRATSYGYTF
abundance: .
v_gene: TRBV4-1
j_gene: TRBJ1-2
d_gene: .

CDR3nt: TGTGCCAGCAGCTTAGGTCCCCCCTCTGGAAACACCATATATTTT
CDR3aa: CASSLGPPSGNTIYF
abundance: .
v_gene: TRBV7-9
j_gene: TRBJ1-3
d_gene: .

CDR3nt: TGCGCCAGCAGCTTGGCTAGCGGGAGAGACGAGCAGTACTTC
CDR3aa: CASSLASGRDEQYF
abundance: .
v_gene: TRBV5-1
j_gene: TRBJ2-7
d_gene: TRBD2

CDR3nt: TGTGCCAGCAGTTCCGTCGACAGGGTCTACGAGCAGTACTTC
CDR3aa: CASSSVDRVYEQYF
abundance: .
v_gene: TRBV27
j_gene: TRBJ2-7
d_gene: TRBD1

CDR3nt: TGTGCCAGTAGACGGGACAGCAGCAATCAGCCCCAGCATTTT
CDR3aa: CASRRDSSNQPQHF
abundance: .
v_gene: TRBV19
j_gene: TRBJ1-5
d_gene: TRBD1

CDR3nt: TGTGCCAGCAGGAACATTATGAACACTGAAGCTTTCTTT
CDR3aa: CASRNIMNTEAFF
abundance: once
v_gene: TRBV9
j_gene: TRBJ1-1
d_gene: .

CDR3nt: TGTGCCAGCAGCCTCACAGGGTCTGAGGAAAAACTGTTTTTT
CDR3aa: CASSLTGSEEKLFF
abundance: .
v_gene: TRBV2
j_gene: TRBJ1-4
d_gene: .

CDR3nt: TGTGCCACCAGCCGAGATCGGGGAACAGATACGCAGTATTTT
CDR3aa: CATSRDRGTDTQYF
abundance: .
v_gene: TRBV15
j_gene: TRBJ2-3
d_gene: .

CDR3nt: TGTGCCAGCAGCCTTGATGGGCGCGGAGAGCAGTACTTC
CDR3aa: CASSLDGRGEQYF
abundance: .
v_gene: TRBV7-2
j_gene: TRBJ2-7
d_gene: .

CDR3nt: TGTGCCAGCAGCGCCGGGACAGGGGGTCGCACTGAAGCTTTCTTT
CDR3aa: CASSAGTGGRTEAFF
abundance: .
v_gene: TRBV5-4
j_gene: TRBJ1-1
d_gene: TRBD1

CDR3nt: TGTGCCAGCAGCGTAGGGCCCGACAATGAGCAGTTCTTC
CDR3aa: CASSVGPDNEQFF
abundance: .
v_gene: TRBV11-2
j_gene: TRBJ2-1
d_gene: .

CDR3nt: TGTGCCAGCTCACCACAGGGGGCGCCTGGAAACACCATATATTTT
CDR3aa: CASSPQGAPGNTIYF
abundance: once
v_gene: TRBV18
j_gene: TRBJ1-3
d_gene: TRBD1

CDR3nt: TGTGCCAGCAGTTTTTCCCGAGCGGGACAGGGGCCGAGGGAGCAGTACTTC
CDR3aa: CASSFSRAGQGPREQYF
abundance: .
v_gene: TRBV28
j_gene: TRBJ2-7
d_gene: TRBD1

CDR3nt: TGTGCCAGCAGCCCTTGGGAGTCGGGTGAAAAACTGTTTTTT
CDR3aa: CASSPWESGEKLFF
abundance: .
v_gene: TRBV6-5
j_gene: TRBJ1-4
d_gene: .